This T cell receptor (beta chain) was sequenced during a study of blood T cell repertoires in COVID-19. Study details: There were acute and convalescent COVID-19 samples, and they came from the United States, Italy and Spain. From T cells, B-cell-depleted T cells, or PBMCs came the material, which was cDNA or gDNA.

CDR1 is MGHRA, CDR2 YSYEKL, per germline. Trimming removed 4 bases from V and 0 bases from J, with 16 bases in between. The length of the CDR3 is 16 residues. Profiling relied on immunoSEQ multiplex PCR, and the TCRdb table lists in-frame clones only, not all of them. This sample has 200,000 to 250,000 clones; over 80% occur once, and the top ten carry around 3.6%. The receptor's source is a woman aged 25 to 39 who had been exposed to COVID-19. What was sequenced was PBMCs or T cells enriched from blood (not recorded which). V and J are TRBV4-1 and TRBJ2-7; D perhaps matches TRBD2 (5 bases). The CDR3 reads CASSPLSLGSSYEQYF. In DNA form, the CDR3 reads TGCGCCAGCAGCCCGTTGAGTCTGGGGAGCTCCTACGAGCAGTACTTC.